This T cell receptor beta chain was identified during a study of graft-versus-host responses after intestinal transplantation (dated by TCRdb to about 2021). Regarding the complete study: Recipients received multivisceral, liver-intestinal, or isolated intestinal transplants. A peak of at least 4% donor T cells among recipient peripheral blood mononuclear cells was the definition used for donor T cell macrochimerism. The cohort enrolled about two dozen intestinal transplant recipients, one of whom was a retransplant, and a few patients without pretransplant specimens were excluded. Graft-versus-host and host-versus-graft alloreactive T cell clones were tracked in the graft, circulation and bone marrow after intestinal transplantation using bulk TCR-beta CDR3 sequencing. To identify alloreactive clones, pre-transplant mixed lymphocyte reaction products were sequenced and compared with unstimulated pre-transplant donor and recipient T cells. Every recipient was given anti-thymocyte globulin induction, followed by 3 to 4 years of maintenance tacrolimus and steroids. Rather than going through the commercial service, samples from a few later patients were sequenced in-house on an Illumina MiSeq and processed with MiXCR.

As regards this clone: Its antigen is not yet known. No much larger clone is present one base from it, and per-base qualities are unavailable.

The method was the immunoSEQ multiplex PCR assay. For most patients, genomic DNA was isolated with the Qiagen DNeasy Blood and Tissue Kit and shipped frozen to Adaptive Biotechnologies for TCR sequencing. For most patients, high-throughput TCR-beta CDR3 sequencing of genomic DNA was performed by Adaptive Biotechnologies. The original pipeline was this. TCR sequencing data were retrieved from Adaptive's ImmunoSEQ software for more than 15 patients, whereas a few other patients were processed with MiXCR and VDJtools. CD4 versus CD8 sorting errors were corrected by removing sequences found in both subsets at a frequency ratio below 5:1. CDR3 nucleotide sequences shared between donor and recipient were removed because the origin of such sequences could not be assigned. To count as alloreactive, a clone needed at least 2-fold expansion over unstimulated cells and a minimum CFSE-low frequency of 0.002% (template counts) or 0.001% (read counts). Clones were considered mappable if detected in sequenced pre-transplant spleen, lymph node, or MLR CFSE-low populations of the donor or recipient. Cumulative frequency of alloreactive clones was calculated as a percentage of all sequences weighted by copy number. TCRdb retrieved this table from immuneACCESS and kept in-frame rearrangements only. Not all clones are present; in checked studies, unresolved V genes account for under half, and no reason is known for the remainder. The V and J calls and clone size were taken over from that table, and D and trimming were inferred from the DNA. This sample has around 88,000 clones in its table, and over 80% of those were observed once. About a sixth of the sample rests with the top ten.

The sample's time point label, decoded: cells obtained before transplantation from donor or recipient. CD3+CD4+ and CD3+CD8+ populations were FACS-sorted from unstimulated pre-transplant donor and recipient cells taken from spleen or lymph nodes. General findings and caveats noted by the study authors: Early after transplant, peak levels of circulating GvH clones were found to be associated with declines in HvG clones. Conclusions were limited by the relatively low number and heterogeneity of intestinal transplant patients. GvH clones were found in recipient bone marrow, and some of the GvH clones appeared earlier in ileal mucosa or blood, which is consistent with an intestinal mucosal origin. In patients with donor T cell macrochimerism, the allografts had high GvH to HvG T cell clonal ratios.

This sample comprised unstimulated CD8+ T cells sorted from spleen or lymph node cells, obtained before intestinal transplant. This sequence was found in a human donor who received an intestinal transplant.

The sequenced DNA is TGTGCCAGCAGCTTAGTGGACAGCAACAATGAGCAGTTCTTC. This gives the protein CASSLVDSNNEQFF. The receptor chain draws on TRBV7-9 and TRBJ2-1; TRBD1 is perhaps the D gene, given 6 matching bases. The germline V gene (reference sequence) supplies CDR1 SEHNR and CDR2 FQNEAQ. V lost 1 base and J lost 5 bases; the stretch between them is 9 bases long. From its cysteine to its phenylalanine, the CDR3 spans 14 amino acids. CDR3 DNA is the only sequence kept; it has 42 bases, read in frame from the first base.